This TCR beta chain was retrieved from a study of blood T cell repertoires in COVID-19. Overall study: Acute and convalescent COVID-19 samples came from the United States, Italy and Spain.

Clones were read by immunoSEQ multiplex PCR, and TCRdb kept only the in-frame ones, dropping some. Among around 15,000 clones listed, about nine tenths were seen once. The CDR3 totals 17 residues. Looked up from germline, CDR1 is MDHEN and CDR2 is SYDVKM. J lost 4 bases, V lost 7 bases, and 14 bases had no gene match. The J gene is TRBJ1-2, the V gene TRBV28; 11 bases map to TRBD1. The material sequenced was peripheral blood. The receptor was isolated from a man between 50 and 59 years old with active COVID-19. CDR3 protein: CASTDPSDRGLIYGYTF. The CDR3 bases are TGTGCCAGCACCGATCCTTCGGACAGGGGGCTAATCTATGGCTACACCTTC.